This TCR beta chain was sequenced during a study of technical replicates of blood from a few donors. Profiled with immunoSEQ multiplex PCR; TCRdb holds only in-frame clones, not every one. The sample shows tens of thousands of clones, 90% of them seen only once. V was trimmed by 5 bases and J by 4 bases, leaving 2 bases between them. Germline V CDR1 and CDR2: SEHNR, FQNEAQ (reference sequence). This CDR3 is 11 amino acids long. The TCR sequence derives from a human donor in good health. Some clones in this sample may be carry-over from other donors' samples. This chain connects TRBV7-9 to TRBJ1-4; D unresolved. The sequenced sample was PBMCs. The CDR3 protein is CASSLNEKLFF. CDR3 DNA: TGTGCCAGCAGCCTTAATGAAAAACTGTTTTTT. The complete variable domain, with remaining parts taken from reference TRBV7-9 and TRBJ1-4, reads DTGVSQNPRHKITKRGQNVTFRCDPISEHNRLYWYRQTLGQGPEFLTYFQNEAQLEKSRLLSDRFSAERPKGSFSTLEIQRTEQGDSAMYLCASSLNEKLFFGSGTQLSVL.